This T cell receptor (beta chain) was documented in a study of blood T cell repertoires in COVID-19. Across the whole study: Sites across the United States, Italy and Spain contributed samples from acute and convalescent COVID-19. The cDNA or gDNA used as material had been derived from T cells, B-cell-depleted T cells, or PBMCs.

Authors' analysis steps: From reference gene primer amplification, estimates of nucleated cell counts were derived. The table came from immunoSEQ multiplex PCR; TCRdb's copy has only in-frame clones and leaves some out. V and J calls and clone size are as listed in that table; D and trimming were resolved from the DNA. The repertoire includes around 250,000 clones, 86% of them detected once, and approximately 3% sits in the top ten. Trimming pared 8 bases from V and 8 bases from J, leaving 21 bases between. The CDR3 sequence is 14 residues long. Germline V lookup: CDR1 SNHLY, CDR2 FYNNEI. The TCR originated in a young woman with active or convalescent COVID-19. The source material was peripheral blood. The V call is TRBV2, the J call TRBJ2-5; a possible D gene is TRBD1 (6 bases). This CDR3 is CASVGQTRTGTQYF. Written as DNA, the CDR3 is TGTGCCAGCGTAGGACAGACACGTACGGGCACCCAGTACTTC.